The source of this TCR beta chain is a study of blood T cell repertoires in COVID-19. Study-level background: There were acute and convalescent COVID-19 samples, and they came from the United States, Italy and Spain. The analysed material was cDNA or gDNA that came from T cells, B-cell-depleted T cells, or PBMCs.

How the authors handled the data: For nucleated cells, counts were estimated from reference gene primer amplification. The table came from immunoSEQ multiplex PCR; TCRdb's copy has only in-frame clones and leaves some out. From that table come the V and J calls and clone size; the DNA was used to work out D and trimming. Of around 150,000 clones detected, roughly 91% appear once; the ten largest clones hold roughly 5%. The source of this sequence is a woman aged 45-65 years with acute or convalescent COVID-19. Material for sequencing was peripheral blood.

The CDR3 sequence: CASSPSQGGRETQYF. The CDR3 DNA reads as TGTGCCAGCAGTCCCAGTCAGGGGGGCAGGGAGACCCAGTACTTC. V is TRBV2 and J is TRBJ2-5; D possibly corresponds to TRBD1 (7 bases). The V and J ends lost 5 bases and 5 bases respectively, with 18 bases between them. CDR1 SNHLY and CDR2 FYNNEI come from the germline V gene. The CDR3 contains 15 residues.